These T cell receptor beta chains were read from a single sample in a study of molecular identifiers for immune sequencing clone quantification. MiXCR, run by TCRdb on the PCR reads, gives a single entry per CDR3 protein. The sample gives over 300,000 distinct CDR3 sequences, about 22% of which show up once; about 0.71% is in the top ten. The specimen was naive CD8+ T cells from blood, with Jurkat cell RNA spiked in. Every receptor here comes from a human donor in good health. Some libraries in this study had Jurkat cell RNA spiked in. CDR3s include the opening cysteine and the closing phenylalanine or tryptophan. The D gene is left open where the match is weak. Not every row has a clone size; where given, it reads once, few, many or a size class.

TRBV20-1	TRBJ1-1	many	TRBD1	CSARGKDRYTNTEAFF	TGCAGTGCTAGAGGAAAGGACAGGTATACTAACACTGAAGCTTTCTTT
TRBV27	TRBJ2-1	few	-	CASSGSGPMGYNEQFF	TGTGCCAGCAGTGGGTCCGGACCAATGGGGTACAATGAGCAGTTCTTC
TRBV7-8	TRBJ2-7	many	-	CASSLYYEQYF	TGTGCCAGCAGCTTGTACTACGAGCAGTACTTC
TRBV27	TRBJ1-1	-	-	CDSSWGQSSSEAFF	TGTGACAGCAGTTGGGGACAATCTAGTAGTGAAGCTTTCTTT
TRBV27	TRBJ2-7	-	TRBD2	CANEPGGDYF	TGTGCCAACGAACCGGGGGGGGATTACTTC
TRBV7-9	TRBJ1-1	few	TRBD1	CASSFLDRMNTEAFF	TGTGCCAGCAGCTTCTTGGACAGGATGAACACTGAAGCTTTCTTT
TRBV28	TRBJ2-7	-	-	CASSPAGDYSYEQYF	TGTGCCAGCAGTCCCGCAGGGGACTACTCCTACGAGCAGTACTTC
TRBV5-6	TRBJ1-2	many	-	CASSFYDAENGYTF	TGTGCCAGCAGCTTTTACGACGCCGAAAATGGCTACACCTTC
TRBV27	TRBJ2-2	few	-	CASTPGLAGELFF	TGTGCCAGCACCCCCGGACTGGCCGGGGAGCTGTTTTTT
TRBV6-2/TRBV6-3	TRBJ1-5	-	-	CASSYYPGASNQPQHF	TGTGCCAGCAGTTACTATCCGGGAGCAAGCAATCAGCCCCAGCATTTT
TRBV24-1	TRBJ2-1	-	-	CATSARFQNNEQFF	TGTGCCACCAGTGCGCGGTTCCAAAACAATGAGCAGTTCTTC
TRBV4-1	TRBJ2-7	-	-	CASSHAIGGHEQYF	TGCGCCAGCAGCCATGCCATTGGGGGCCACGAGCAGTACTTC
TRBV18	TRBJ2-3	-	-	CASSPTDGPTDTQYF	TGTGCCAGCTCACCAACGGACGGGCCCACAGATACGCAGTATTTT
TRBV7-6	TRBJ2-1	-	TRBD1	CAGSLRQGPENEQFF	TGTGCCGGCAGCCTGAGACAGGGCCCAGAGAATGAGCAGTTCTTC
TRBV5-1	TRBJ1-5	many	-	CASSPPETPRWRQPQHF	TGCGCCAGCAGCCCACCCGAGACACCCCGATGGCGTCAGCCCCAGCATTTT
TRBV12-3/TRBV12-4	TRBJ2-4	-	-	CASSPSGGGSGGQYF	TGTGCCAGCAGTCCTTCAGGGGGCGGGAGTGGAGGCCAGTACTTC
TRBV7-9	TRBJ2-3	many	-	CASSLGPVLYF	TGTGCCAGCAGCTTAGGACCGGTACTGTATTTT
TRBV6-6	TRBJ1-2	many	-	CASSYLDSYGYTF	TGTGCCAGCAGTTACCTGGACAGCTATGGCTACACCTTC
TRBV4-3	TRBJ2-7	-	TRBD1	CASSQGSTGGSYEQYF	TGCGCCAGCAGCCAAGGCTCGACAGGGGGATCGTACGAGCAGTACTTC
TRBV20-1	TRBJ2-3	few	TRBD2	CSAREMTSSHTDTQYF	TGCAGTGCTAGAGAGATGACTAGCTCACACACAGATACGCAGTATTTT
TRBV24-1	TRBJ2-1	few	-	CATSERGVYNEQFF	TGTGCCACCAGTGAACGGGGAGTATACAATGAGCAGTTCTTC
TRBV2	TRBJ2-2	-	-	CASSEFKDTGELFF	TGTGCCAGCAGTGAGTTTAAGGACACCGGGGAGCTGTTTTTT
TRBV5-1	TRBJ2-5	many	-	CASSLLPQETQYF	TGCGCCAGCAGCTTATTACCCCAAGAGACCCAGTACTTC
TRBV13	TRBJ2-3	many	-	CASSLGMGHQRTDTQYF	TGTGCCAGCAGCTTGGGGATGGGACACCAACGCACAGATACGCAGTATTTT
TRBV20-1	TRBJ1-3	few	-	CSARDDRSSGNTIYF	TGCAGTGCTAGAGATGACAGGTCCTCTGGAAACACCATATATTTT
TRBV11-2	TRBJ2-4	few	-	CASRDPGVPKNIQYF	TGTGCCAGCAGAGATCCCGGGGTCCCCAAAAACATTCAGTACTTC
TRBV9	TRBJ2-2	-	-	CASSSDLQGVTGELFF	TGTGCCAGCAGCTCGGACCTTCAAGGCGTCACCGGGGAGCTGTTTTTT
TRBV7-8	TRBJ2-3	many	TRBD2	CALGLATDTQYF	TGTGCCCTGGGACTAGCCACAGATACGCAGTATTTT
TRBV7-9	TRBJ1-2	-	TRBD1	CASSSDRDINYGYTF	TGTGCCAGCAGCTCCGACAGGGATATCAACTATGGCTACACCTTC
TRBV20-1	TRBJ2-2	many	-	CSASGQNTGELFF	TGCAGTGCTAGTGGACAGAACACCGGGGAGCTGTTTTTT
TRBV11-2	TRBJ2-1	-	-	CASSLSGESYNEQFF	TGTGCCAGCAGCCTCTCCGGGGAATCCTACAATGAGCAGTTCTTC
TRBV28	TRBJ2-7	many	-	CASNGPIYEQYF	TGTGCCAGCAACGGGCCGATCTACGAGCAGTACTTC
TRBV10-3	TRBJ2-7	-	-	CAIKPGQSYEQYF	TGTGCCATCAAACCGGGACAAAGCTACGAGCAGTACTTC
TRBV2	TRBJ2-3	many	TRBD1	CASTERTGEFPDTQYF	TGTGCCAGCACCGAGAGGACAGGGGAGTTTCCAGATACGCAGTATTTT
TRBV24-1	TRBJ2-3	many	-	CATSEFRDTGRDTQYF	TGTGCCACCAGTGAGTTCCGGGACACCGGTCGAGATACGCAGTATTTT
TRBV27	TRBJ2-1	-	TRBD1	CASSEVGTGGLRGQFF	TGTGCCAGCAGTGAGGTCGGGACAGGAGGTTTACGGGGGCAGTTCTTC
TRBV3-1	TRBJ2-2	many	TRBD1	CASSPGQGTGELFF	TGTGCCAGCAGCCCCGGACAGGGGACCGGGGAGCTGTTTTTT
TRBV29-1	TRBJ2-3	many	-	CSVDDFTSTDTQYF	TGCAGCGTTGACGACTTCACCAGCACAGATACGCAGTATTTT
TRBV29-1	TRBJ2-7	few	TRBD1	CSVLDRGNYEQYF	TGCAGCGTGCTGGACAGGGGAAACTACGAGCAGTACTTC
TRBV20-1	TRBJ2-7	-	TRBD1	CSASGTGGSSYEQYF	TGCAGTGCCTCTGGGACAGGGGGCTCCTCCTACGAGCAGTACTTC